This T cell receptor beta chain was identified during a study of T-cell reconstitution after alpha-beta-depleted transplantation in children. This clonotype was observed a few times. Its antigen is not known. V lost 7 bases, J lost 1 base, and 9 bases lay in between. The CDR3 extends over 13 amino acids. Unique molecular identifiers were incorporated into the prepared TCRbeta library. TCRdb processed the PCR reads anew with MiXCR; each CDR3 protein has one entry. The table includes around 100,000 distinct CDR3 sequences, 10% detected once. Study-wide results and caveats: At day 60, the high TCRbeta diversity found in some patients originated from recipient T cells and thymic progenitors that had survived. The study reportedly traced alpha-beta T cells about two months after transplant to several hundred expanded graft clones. Newly produced T cells mostly accounted for T-cell counts and diversity one year post-transplant.

Here the sequenced sample was PBMCs, taken before TCRalphabeta/CD19-depleted stem cell transplant. This rearrangement joins TRBV12-3 or TRBV12-4 to TRBJ2-3, with no clear D. The origin of this receptor is a boy younger than 10 with acute lymphoblastic leukemia, due to receive a stem cell transplant. This chain's CDR3 is CASKIHRTDTQYF. The CDR3 nucleotides read TGTGCCAGCAAAATACACCGCACAGATACGCAGTATTTT.